Detailed here is one T cell receptor beta chain. The data are from a study of blood T cell repertoires in COVID-19. Study at large: Both acute and convalescent COVID-19 samples were obtained from the United States, Italy and Spain. Sources were T cells, B-cell-depleted T cells, or PBMCs; the material itself was cDNA or gDNA.

In the authors' methods: Estimates of nucleated cell counts were drawn from the amplification of reference gene primers. Assay: immunoSEQ multiplex PCR; the TCRdb copy retains only in-frame clones and omits some. The DNA gave D and trimming, while V, J and clone size come from that table. Among around 45,000 clones listed, about two thirds were seen once. V lost 5 bases, J lost 13 bases, and 17 bases stayed unmatched. Germline V lookup: CDR1 MNHNY, CDR2 SVGAGI (reference sequence). The CDR3 length is 17 residues. Sample: peripheral blood. The receptor was isolated from an older man with acute or convalescent COVID-19. The V call is TRBV6-6, the J call TRBJ2-5, with 15 bases lining up with TRBD2. The DNA of the CDR3 is TGTGCCAGCAGTCAGGGGACTAGCGGGGGGCCCGTAGGGGTGCGGTACTTC. Its translation: CASSQGTSGGPVGVRYF.